A single sample gave rise to the 10 T cell receptor beta chains below, sequenced in a study of identical twins. In TCRdb, the 5' RACE reads were re-called with MiXCR into one record per CDR3 protein. The sample lists hundreds of thousands of distinct CDR3 sequences, 10% to 15% occurring once. The data were also submitted as part of a second study, on yellow fever vaccine responses in identical twins.

The specimen was CD8+ T cells sorted from blood. These receptors originate from a woman aged 18-30 years in good health.

This clonotype was picked up a small number of times. The chain uses TRBV27 and TRBJ2-7; 8 bases fit TRBD2. The V and J ends lost 6 bases and 2 bases, in that order; junction bases with no gene match: 6. This CDR3 spans 14 amino acids. Germline lookup yields CDR1 MNHEY and CDR2 SMNVEV (reference sequence). CDR3 sequence: CASSRTSSTYEQYV. The CDR3 DNA sequence: TGTGCCAGCAGCAGGACTAGCTCTACCTACGAGCAGTACGTC.

The chain carries TRBV6-5 and TRBJ2-2, with D possibly being TRBD1 (8 bases). Germline lookup yields CDR1 MNHEY and CDR2 SVGAGI. The V and J ends lost 2 bases and 4 bases respectively, with 17 bases between them. The CDR3 consists of 17 residues. The CDR3 bases are TGTGCCAGCAGTTACGGACAGGGAGGGTTGGGCACCGGGGAGCTGTTTTTT. As protein: CASSYGQGGLGTGELFF.

The chain is built from TRBV11-3 and TRBJ2-5, with D perhaps matching TRBD1 (5 bases). There are 15 residues in the CDR3. Germline-derived CDR1 and CDR2 are SGHNT and YENEEA. The V and J ends lost 1 base and 3 bases respectively, with 12 bases between them. The CDR3 nucleotides read TGTGCCAGCAGCTTAGGTCCAGGGCGTGAAGAGACCCAGTACTTC. Translating it yields CASSLGPGREETQYF.

This clonotype has ten or more counts. The chain couples TRBV19 to TRBJ2-7; TRBD1 aligns across 8 bases. This CDR3 is 15 amino acids long. CDR1 and CDR2 from the germline V gene are LNHDA and SQIVND (reference sequence). V lost 8 bases and J lost 2; bases outside the gene matches: 11. CDR3 in amino acids: CASSAGTGPAYEQYF. The CDR3 DNA reads TGTGCCAGTTCGGCCGGGACAGGTCCCGCCTACGAGCAGTACTTC.

The CDR3 DNA follows: TGTGCCAGCAGTGACAGAAGCGGGAGCACAGATACGCAGTATTTT. Translation: CASSDRSGSTDTQYF. This chain connects TRBV6-4 to TRBJ2-3; possible D gene TRBD2, 6 bases. The CDR3 extends over 15 amino acids. V was trimmed by 2 bases and J by 0 bases, leaving 9 bases between them. Per the germline V gene, CDR1 is MRHNA and CDR2 is SNTAGT.

This clonotype was counted many times. This chain joins TRBV12-3 or TRBV12-4 and TRBJ2-5, with 8 bases aligning to TRBD1. The CDR3 sequence is 15 residues long. Unmatched junction bases numbered 8, after V lost 6 bases and J lost 2 bases. CDR3 nucleotide sequence: TGTGCCAGCAGCCACGACAGGGGTGGGCAAGAGACCCAGTACTTC. Amino acid sequence: CASSHDRGGQETQYF.

This clonotype was found many times. The CDR3 sequence: CASSPPGVGEQYV. The CDR3, as DNA: TGTGCCAGCAGCCCCCCGGGGGTGGGTGAGCAGTACGTC. V and J are TRBV28 and TRBJ2-7; the D gene is possibly TRBD2 (6 bases). Germline V lookup: CDR1 MDHEN, CDR2 SYDVKM. The CDR3 loop spans 13 amino acids. V gave up 6 bases and J gave up 7 bases, with 16 bases separating them.

This clonotype was observed many times. V usage is TRBV4-1 and J usage is TRBJ1-5; a possible D gene is TRBD1 (6 bases). The CDR3 extends over 16 amino acids. Germline CDR1 MGHRA, CDR2 YSYEKL. V lost 3 bases and J lost 2, with 14 bases in between. Written as DNA, the CDR3 is TGCGCCAGCAGCCACAAGGGGGGAGCGGGCAATCAGCCCCAGCATTTT. This gives the protein CASSHKGGAGNQPQHF.

The genes are TRBV6-1 and TRBJ2-3, with D possibly being TRBD2 (5 bases). Trimming stripped 3 bases from V and 3 bases from J, with 19 bases between. This CDR3 has 17 residues. Looked up from germline, CDR1 is MNHNS and CDR2 is SASEGT. CDR3 sequence reads: CASSDLEWAGPTDTQYF. In nucleotides, the CDR3 is TGTGCCAGCAGTGACCTGGAATGGGCGGGCCCGACAGATACGCAGTATTTT.

This clonotype was seen a handful of times. The V call is TRBV5-5, the J call TRBJ2-3, with D perhaps being TRBD1 or TRBD2 (5 bases each). Germline CDR1 is SGHKS and CDR2 is YYEKEE (reference sequence). The CDR3 length is 14 residues. V was shortened by 1 base and J by 4 bases, with 10 bases between the two germline ends. CDR3 sequence (DNA): TGTGCCAGCAGCTTGTTCTCGGGGCCAGATACGCAGTATTTT. Residues: CASSLFSGPDTQYF.